This T cell receptor (beta chain) was recorded in a study of T cells in localized non-small cell lung cancer. The data were produced by immunoSEQ multiplex PCR, yet TCRdb's version contains in-frame clones alone and is incomplete. In the table there are tens of thousands of clones, 91% of which are singletons. CDR3 length: 15 residues. Germline V gene data show CDR1 as SGDLS and CDR2 as YYNGEE. V lost 4 bases and J lost 4; bases outside the gene matches: 9. General study findings and limits: Density of T cells in blood, when higher, went with longer overall survival. Detection in adjacent lung was observed for a median around 55 of the top 100 tumor clones. Uninvolved adjacent lung, not tumor, had the highest T cell clonality.

Comments on this clone: Its antigen is not identified.

The V call is TRBV9, the J call TRBJ2-7, with 9 bases identical to TRBD1. This receptor was identified in a female donor older than 55 with stage II lung adenocarcinoma. This specimen was peripheral blood mononuclear cells, taken before any cancer treatment. CDR3 protein: CASSHGDRGVYEQYF. Here the CDR3 DNA reads TGTGCCAGCAGCCATGGTGACAGGGGGGTTTACGAGCAGTACTTC.